These T cell receptor beta chains were read from a single sample in a study of T cell changes during pregnancy in multiple sclerosis. Repertoires were generated with immunoSEQ multiplex PCR, while TCRdb's copy carries only in-frame clones and drops some. The sample has 50,000 or so clones; about nine tenths are singletons. The sequenced sample was CD4+ T cells from peripheral blood mononuclear cells, obtained after pregnancy. All receptors come from a female donor with multiple sclerosis, enrolled in a pregnancy study. Both conserved end residues are part of each CDR3. Fields, in order: V gene, D gene, clone size, J gene, CDR3 protein, CDR3 DNA. A D gene is named only where the DNA matches it firmly. Size values are once, few and many counts, or a class for expanded clones, and some rows have none.

V: TRBV13; D: TRBD1; size: .; J: TRBJ1-3; CDR3: CASSPAGGSGNTIYF; DNA: TGTGCCAGCAGCCCGGCAGGGGGCTCTGGAAACACCATATATTTT
V: TRBV18; D: TRBD1; size: .; J: TRBJ1-2; CDR3: CASSQRDSHYGYTF; DNA: TGTGCCAGCTCACAAAGGGACAGCCACTATGGCTACACCTTC
V: TRBV28; D: .; size: .; J: TRBJ1-2; CDR3: CASSFPGSPNYGYTF; DNA: TGTGCCAGCAGTTTTCCTGGGAGCCCTAACTATGGCTACACCTTC
V: TRBV27; D: TRBD2; size: .; J: TRBJ2-3; CDR3: CASSLRLAVTDTQYF; DNA: TGTGCCAGCAGTTTAAGACTAGCGGTCACAGATACGCAGTATTTT
V: TRBV6-1; D: .; size: .; J: TRBJ1-1; CDR3: CASSRKQVHTEAFF; DNA: TGTGCCAGCAGCCGCAAACAGGTTCACACTGAAGCTTTCTTT
V: TRBV18; D: .; size: .; J: TRBJ1-2; CDR3: CASSPGQVPNYGYTF; DNA: TGTGCCAGCTCACCGGGACAAGTCCCTAACTATGGCTACACCTTC
V: TRBV21-1; D: .; size: .; J: TRBJ2-5; CDR3: CASSKFGNRLAGGETQYF; DNA: TGTGCCAGCAGCAAGTTCGGAAACAGACTAGCGGGAGGAGAGACCCAGTACTTC
V: TRBV29-1; D: .; size: .; J: TRBJ2-1; CDR3: CSVEDLKGIYNEQFF; DNA: TGCAGCGTTGAAGATTTGAAGGGGATTTACAATGAGCAGTTCTTC
V: TRBV6-1; D: .; size: .; J: TRBJ1-1; CDR3: CASSPGRNTEAFF; DNA: TGTGCCAGCTCACCGGGTCGGAACACTGAAGCTTTCTTT
V: TRBV7-2; D: TRBD1; size: .; J: TRBJ1-2; CDR3: CASSFGQQGAYGYTF; DNA: TGTGCCAGCAGCTTTGGTCAGCAGGGGGCCTATGGCTACACCTTC
V: TRBV7-3; D: .; size: .; J: TRBJ1-2; CDR3: CASSANRVYGYTF; DNA: TGTGCCAGCAGCGCAAACAGGGTCTATGGCTACACCTTC
V: TRBV7-7; D: TRBD2; size: few; J: TRBJ2-7; CDR3: CASSLGLAGGEQYF; DNA: TGTGCTAGCAGCTTAGGACTAGCGGGAGGCGAGCAGTACTTC
V: TRBV4-1; D: .; size: .; J: TRBJ1-2; CDR3: CASSQESVGGPYGYTF; DNA: TGCGCCAGCAGCCAAGAGAGCGTGGGAGGCCCCTATGGCTACACCTTC
V: TRBV5-1; D: .; size: .; J: TRBJ2-1; CDR3: CASSPYSQGGQFF; DNA: TGCGCCAGCAGCCCATATTCCCAGGGCGGACAGTTCTTC
V: TRBV28; D: .; size: once; J: TRBJ2-1; CDR3: CASSSLTAPYNEQFF; DNA: TGTGCCAGCAGTTCACTGACAGCCCCCTACAATGAGCAGTTCTTC
V: TRBV6-5; D: .; size: once; J: TRBJ2-7; CDR3: CASSERQEAYEQYF; DNA: TGTGCCAGCAGTGAAAGACAGGAGGCCTACGAGCAGTACTTC
V: TRBV19; D: TRBD1; size: .; J: TRBJ2-1; CDR3: CASSIEGTGVNNEQFF; DNA: TGTGCCAGTAGTATAGAGGGGACAGGAGTCAACAATGAGCAGTTCTTC
V: TRBV6-4; D: .; size: few; J: TRBJ1-1; CDR3: CASSLDSDTEAFF; DNA: TGTGCCAGCAGTTTGGACAGTGACACTGAAGCTTTCTTT
V: TRBV5-4; D: TRBD2; size: .; J: TRBJ2-7; CDR3: CASSLGTSSGIDEQYF; DNA: TGTGCCAGCAGCTTGGGGACGTCTAGCGGGATCGATGAGCAGTACTTC
V: TRBV28; D: TRBD1; size: .; J: TRBJ1-1; CDR3: CASSRGQIQRGTEAFF; DNA: TGTGCCAGCAGCCGGGGACAGATACAAAGGGGCACTGAAGCTTTCTTT
V: TRBV5-1; D: .; size: .; J: TRBJ2-7; CDR3: CASTVDSTTYEQYF; DNA: TGCGCCAGCACAGTCGACTCAACCACCTACGAGCAGTACTTC
V: TRBV2; D: .; size: .; J: TRBJ1-1; CDR3: CASTSLRVAGEAFF; DNA: TGTGCCAGCACCTCCTTGCGGGTAGCGGGTGAAGCTTTCTTT
V: TRBV28; D: TRBD2; size: .; J: TRBJ2-2; CDR3: CASSLVGRAGGELFF; DNA: TGTGCCAGCAGTTTGGTCGGGAGGGCCGGCGGGGAGCTGTTTTTT
V: TRBV27; D: .; size: .; J: TRBJ1-2; CDR3: CASSFQGTDYYGYTF; DNA: TGTGCCAGCAGTTTCCAGGGTACTGATTACTATGGCTACACCTTC
V: TRBV25-1; D: .; size: .; J: TRBJ2-1; CDR3: CASSEPTSTEQFF; DNA: TGTGCCAGCAGTGAACCCACCAGTACCGAGCAGTTCTTC
V: TRBV28; D: .; size: .; J: TRBJ2-7; CDR3: CASRQTGFHEQYF; DNA: TGTGCCAGCAGACAAACAGGGTTCCACGAGCAGTACTTC
V: TRBV14; D: TRBD2; size: .; J: TRBJ2-1; CDR3: CASSASWTSGRADEQFF; DNA: TGTGCCAGCAGCGCCTCCTGGACTAGCGGGAGGGCCGATGAGCAGTTCTTC
V: TRBV18; D: TRBD1; size: .; J: TRBJ1-2; CDR3: CASSPAGTGTDGYTF; DNA: TGTGCCAGCTCACCGGCCGGGACAGGGACGGATGGCTACACCTTC
V: TRBV9; D: .; size: .; J: TRBJ2-4; CDR3: CASSVGPARSENIQYF; DNA: TGTGCCAGCAGCGTAGGGCCCGCAAGATCTGAAAACATTCAGTACTTC
V: TRBV19; D: TRBD2; size: once; J: TRBJ2-4; CDR3: CAGRRGEAKNIQYF; DNA: TGTGCCGGGAGACGGGGGGAGGCCAAAAACATTCAGTACTTC
V: TRBV7-6; D: .; size: .; J: TRBJ2-7; CDR3: CASSLVASSYEQYF; DNA: TGTGCCAGCAGCTTAGTTGCTAGCTCCTACGAGCAGTACTTC
V: TRBV2; D: .; size: .; J: TRBJ1-4; CDR3: CASTGGSATNEKLFF; DNA: TGTGCCAGCACTGGGGGGTCTGCAACTAATGAAAAACTGTTTTTT
V: TRBV19; D: .; size: .; J: TRBJ2-1; CDR3: CASSPGTLLYNEQFF; DNA: TGTGCCAGTAGTCCGGGGACTCTCCTATACAATGAGCAGTTCTTC
V: TRBV4-3; D: .; size: .; J: TRBJ2-7; CDR3: CASSQLLGVVEQYF; DNA: TGCGCCAGCAGCCAACTGCTAGGGGTCGTAGAGCAGTACTTC
V: TRBV5-4; D: TRBD2; size: .; J: TRBJ2-5; CDR3: CASSERLADQETQYF; DNA: TGTGCCAGCAGCGAGAGACTAGCAGATCAAGAGACCCAGTACTTC
V: TRBV19; D: TRBD1; size: .; J: TRBJ2-7; CDR3: CASSIWGTGSTYEQYF; DNA: TGTGCCAGTAGTATATGGGGGACAGGGTCGACCTACGAGCAGTACTTC
V: TRBV28; D: TRBD1; size: .; J: TRBJ1-4; CDR3: CASRGGGQVEKLFF; DNA: TGTGCCAGCAGGGGGGGAGGACAGGTCGAAAAACTGTTTTTT
V: TRBV11-2; D: .; size: .; J: TRBJ2-7; CDR3: CASSRSYEQYF; DNA: TGTGCCAGCAGTCGGAGCTACGAGCAGTACTTC
V: TRBV28; D: .; size: .; J: TRBJ2-1; CDR3: CASSLGASGGIYNEQFF; DNA: TGTGCCAGCAGTTTGGGGGCGTCGGGAGGTATATACAATGAGCAGTTCTTC
V: TRBV4-1; D: .; size: .; J: TRBJ2-6; CDR3: CASSQVIGAGANVLTF; DNA: TGCGCCAGCAGCCAAGTGATAGGGGCCGGGGCCAACGTCCTGACTTTC
V: TRBV19; D: TRBD1; size: .; J: TRBJ2-2; CDR3: CASGTGYSTGELFF; DNA: TGTGCCAGTGGGACAGGGTACAGCACCGGGGAGCTGTTTTTT
V: TRBV7-9; D: .; size: .; J: TRBJ2-1; CDR3: CASSRMGLPNEQFF; DNA: TGTGCCAGCAGCCGTATGGGACTGCCCAATGAGCAGTTCTTC
V: TRBV10-3; D: TRBD1; size: .; J: TRBJ1-5; CDR3: CAISESSGTGFPQHF; DNA: TGTGCCATCAGTGAGTCCTCCGGGACAGGGTTCCCCCAGCATTTT
V: TRBV5-1; D: TRBD2; size: .; J: TRBJ2-1; CDR3: CASSLGLAGGWGEQFF; DNA: TGCGCCAGCAGCCTGGGACTAGCGGGAGGCTGGGGTGAGCAGTTCTTC
V: TRBV7-3; D: .; size: .; J: TRBJ1-1; CDR3: CASSLKGGAPTEAFF; DNA: TGTGCCAGCAGCTTAAAGGGGGGGGCGCCTACTGAAGCTTTCTTT
V: TRBV2; D: .; size: .; J: TRBJ2-3; CDR3: CASRKEGEGTDTQYF; DNA: TGTGCCAGCAGGAAAGAGGGAGAGGGCACAGATACGCAGTATTTT
V: TRBV6-1; D: .; size: .; J: TRBJ2-2; CDR3: CASIGRYTGELFF; DNA: TGTGCCAGCATTGGCAGATACACCGGGGAGCTGTTTTTT
V: TRBV18; D: TRBD2; size: .; J: TRBJ2-1; CDR3: CASSPLSGHTYNEQFF; DNA: TGTGCCAGCTCACCGCTTAGCGGGCACACCTACAATGAGCAGTTCTTC
V: TRBV7-9; D: .; size: .; J: TRBJ1-2; CDR3: CASSPTWGDTYGYTF; DNA: TGTGCCAGCAGCCCAACGTGGGGAGATACCTATGGCTACACCTTC